Below, 20 T cell receptor beta chains from the same sample are listed, as sequenced in a study of cytomegalovirus exposure and HLA in healthy donors. Profiling relied on immunoSEQ multiplex PCR, and the TCRdb table lists in-frame clones only, not all of them. The data show 150,000 to 200,000 clones, with about 85% seen just once and approximately 16% held by the top ten. Sequences were obtained from PBMCs. Receptors originate from a man aged 18 to 29 in good health and CMV-seropositive.

The V call is TRBV4-1, the J call TRBJ1-2, with D uncertain. The ends were cut back, 1 base at V and 4 bases at J, with 16 bases in the middle. CDR3 length: 16 amino acids. Germline V gives CDR1 MGHRA, CDR2 YSYEKL. CDR3 nucleotides: TGCGCCAGCAGCCAAGGGGGAGGGATGGGGTTCTATGGCTACACCTTC. This codes for CASSQGGGMGFYGYTF.

V is TRBV5-4 and J is TRBJ1-1; 8 bases are a match to TRBD1. The V and J ends lost 5 bases and 1 base, in that order; junction bases with no gene match: 4. The CDR3 is made up of 14 amino acids. The germline gives CDR1 SGHNT, CDR2 YYREEE (reference sequence). CDR3 sequence (DNA): TGTGCCAGCAGGACCGGGACAGGGAACACTGAAGCTTTCTTT. Residues: CASRTGTGNTEAFF.

V gene TRBV11-3 combines with J gene TRBJ2-1, with D perhaps matching TRBD2 (7 bases). The CDR3 extends over 11 amino acids. V was cut by 3 bases and J by 14 bases, with 11 bases left in between. The germline gives CDR1 SGHNT, CDR2 YENEEA. CDR3 sequence: CASSFTGREFF. DNA for the CDR3: TGTGCCAGCAGCTTTACAGGGAGGGAGTTCTTC.

The rearrangement joins TRBV7-2 to TRBJ2-3; tentatively, D is TRBD2 (5 bases). The CDR3 runs to 13 residues. CDR1 and CDR2 (germline): SGHTA, FQGNSA. V shed 5 bases and J shed 7 bases, with 13 bases lying between them. The CDR3: CASSQAWENTQYF. The CDR3 DNA is TGTGCCAGCAGCCAAGCGTGGGAGAATACGCAGTATTTT.

The J gene is TRBJ2-7, the V gene TRBV28; 9 bases map to TRBD1. V lost 6 bases and J lost 5; bases outside the gene matches: 11. The germline V gene has CDR1 MDHEN and CDR2 SYDVKM. The CDR3 runs 15 residues. This CDR3 is CASRGSGTGFHEQYF. The CDR3 DNA reads as TGTGCCAGCAGAGGCTCCGGGACAGGGTTCCACGAGCAGTACTTC.

The chain employs TRBV5-6 and TRBJ1-2; D may be TRBD1 (5 bases). CDR1 SGHDT and CDR2 YYEEEE come from the germline V gene. Trimming pared 4 bases from V and 8 bases from J, leaving 15 bases between. CDR3 length: 13 amino acids. CDR3 in amino acids: CASSVGDWRGYTF. The CDR3, as DNA: TGTGCCAGCAGCGTCGGGGACTGGCGGGGCTACACCTTC.

Comments on this clone: One end of the junction varies from germline; a read error may be responsible. CDR3 region: CASSFGTGPEVF. The CDR3 nucleotides read TGTGCCAGCAGCTTCGGGACAGGCCCTGAAGTCTTC. J is TRBJ1-2 and V is TRBV7-2, with TRBD1 matching over 8 bases. The length of the CDR3 is 12 residues. CDR1 is SGHTA, CDR2 FQGNSA, per germline.

This clone was picked up one time. V and J are TRBV7-3 and TRBJ2-2, with D tentatively TRBD1 (6 bases). The length of the CDR3 is 14 residues. Between the trimmed V and J ends, which lost 7 bases and 6 bases, there was a span of 15 bases. Germline V gene lookup returns CDR1 SGHTA and CDR2 FQGTGA. CDR3 nucleotides: TGTGCCAGCACCCTAAGCAGGGGTTCCGGGGAGCTGTTTTTT. This codes for CASTLSRGSGELFF.

This clone occurred once. The chain couples TRBV28 to TRBJ2-7, with 10 bases identical to TRBD2. CDR3 length equals 16 residues. V shed 4 bases and J 0 bases; nucleotides not matched to a gene: 6. Germline V lookup: CDR1 MDHEN, CDR2 SYDVKM. The CDR3 DNA reads as TGTGCCAGCAGTTCCGGGACTAGCGCCGACTCCTACGAGCAGTACTTC. This sequence encodes CASSSGTSADSYEQYF.

This sequence joins TRBV6-1 and TRBJ2-7, with D perhaps matching TRBD2 (6 bases). CDR3 length: 13 residues. CDR1 and CDR2 (germline): MNHNS, SASEGT. Deletions cut 9 bases from V and 1 base from J, with 13 bases between. The CDR3 protein is CASYSGGSYEQYF. The CDR3 DNA follows: TGTGCCAGTTATAGCGGTGGGTCCTACGAGCAGTACTTC.

CDR3 nucleotide sequence: TGTGCTAGTGGTTTGGGTACGGGGGGGGCTATGTCCTACGAGCAGTACTTC. The encoded protein is CASGLGTGGAMSYEQYF. This chain links TRBV12-5 with TRBJ2-7, with TRBD2 matching 8 bases. The CDR3 runs 17 residues. The ends lost 1 base at V and 1 base at J; junction bases unmatched: 9. CDR1 LGHNT and CDR2 FRNRAP come from the germline V gene.

This chain links TRBV7-3 with TRBJ2-2, with 13 bases aligning to TRBD2. The CDR3 totals 16 residues. CDR1 SGHTA and CDR2 FQGTGA come from the germline V gene. V was clipped by 1 base and J by 7 bases; unmatched bases: 3. The DNA of the CDR3 is TGTGCCAGCAGCTTAATGAGGACTAGCGGGAGCGGGGAGCTGTTTTTT. Translated, it gives CASSLMRTSGSGELFF.

A remark on this clone: Additional DNA sequences in this sample encode the identical CDR3. V usage is TRBV5-6 and J usage is TRBJ2-3; 11 nucleotides agree with TRBD2. V lost 1 base and J lost 0; bases outside the gene matches: 1. This CDR3 region has 16 residues. Germline CDR1 reads SGHDT; CDR2 reads YYEEEE. CDR3 amino acids: CASSLRLAGSTDTQYF. For the CDR3, the DNA is TGTGCCAGCAGCTTGAGACTAGCGGGGAGCACAGATACGCAGTATTTT.

The V gene is TRBV2, the J gene TRBJ1-2; 7 bases match TRBD1. In germline, CDR1 is SNHLY, CDR2 FYNNEI. V shed 8 bases, J shed 1 base, and the junction held 4 bases outside the gene matches. The CDR3 totals 13 residues. DNA of the CDR3: TGTGCCAGCTCCGACAGGGTTAACTATGGCTACACCTTC. Its protein product is CASSDRVNYGYTF.

The rearrangement links TRBV7-9 to TRBJ1-1; tentatively, D is TRBD1 (5 bases). The CDR3 totals 13 residues. From germline, CDR1 is SEHNR and CDR2 FQNEAQ (reference sequence). V lost 5 bases and J 2 bases, leaving 9 bases between the germline ends. In DNA form, the CDR3 reads TGTGCCAGCAGCGGTGACAGTAACACTGAAGCTTTCTTT. Protein sequence: CASSGDSNTEAFF.

This sequence joins TRBV5-4 and TRBJ2-5; 8 bases line up with TRBD2. J gave up 7 bases and V 0 bases, and 8 bases lay outside the gene matches. Per germline, CDR1 SGHNT and CDR2 YYREEE (reference sequence). There are 15 residues in the CDR3. The CDR3 protein is CASSLAEAGGGTQYF. The CDR3 region has the DNA TGTGCCAGCAGCTTGGCCGAGGCGGGGGGAGGGACCCAGTACTTC. Using reference TRBV5-4 and TRBJ2-5 for the parts outside the CDR3, the full variable domain is ETGVTQSPTHLIKTRGQQVTLRCSSQSGHNTVSWYQQALGQGPQFIFQYYREEENGRGNFPPRFSGLQFPNYSSELNVNALELDDSALYLCASSLAEAGGGTQYFGPGTRLLVL.

The V call is TRBV5-1, the J call TRBJ1-1; 7 bases align to TRBD1. CDR3 length: 14 amino acids. V lost 1 base and J lost 3; bases outside the gene matches: 3. Germline V gene sequence: CDR1 SGHRS, CDR2 YFSETQ. The CDR3 DNA sequence: TGCGCCAGCAGCTTGAAGGACAGGTACACTGAAGCTTTCTTT. This gives the protein CASSLKDRYTEAFF.

A remark on this clone: Other nucleotide sequences in the sample specify the same CDR3. The chain has TRBV5-1 and TRBJ2-5; 10 nucleotides agree with TRBD2. Germline V CDR1 and CDR2: SGHRS, YFSETQ. After removal of 0 bases from V and 3 bases from J, the junction contained 2 bases not matched to a gene. The CDR3 totals 15 residues. The CDR3 DNA follows: TGCGCCAGCAGCTTGGGGACTAGCGGCGAAGAGACCCAGTACTTC. Residues: CASSLGTSGEETQYF.

In this sample, this clone turned up a few times. The chain couples TRBV28 to TRBJ1-2; unclear D gene. This CDR3 comprises 15 residues. Looked up from germline, CDR1 is MDHEN and CDR2 is SYDVKM. Trimming pared 6 bases from V and 8 bases from J, leaving 22 bases between. The DNA of the CDR3 is TGTGCCAGCAGCCTTCACGACGGAGCTATGGTGGGCTACACCTTC. Its translation: CASSLHDGAMVGYTF.

The CDR3: CASSSHRGPNEKLFF. The CDR3 DNA follows: TGTGCCAGCAGTTCCCACAGGGGGCCGAATGAAAAACTGTTTTTT. V gene TRBV25-1 combines with J gene TRBJ1-4; 9 bases align to TRBD1. The CDR3 length is 15 residues. Trimming cost V 5 bases and J 5 bases; bases outside gene matches: 6. CDR1 MGHDK and CDR2 SYGVNS come from the germline V gene.